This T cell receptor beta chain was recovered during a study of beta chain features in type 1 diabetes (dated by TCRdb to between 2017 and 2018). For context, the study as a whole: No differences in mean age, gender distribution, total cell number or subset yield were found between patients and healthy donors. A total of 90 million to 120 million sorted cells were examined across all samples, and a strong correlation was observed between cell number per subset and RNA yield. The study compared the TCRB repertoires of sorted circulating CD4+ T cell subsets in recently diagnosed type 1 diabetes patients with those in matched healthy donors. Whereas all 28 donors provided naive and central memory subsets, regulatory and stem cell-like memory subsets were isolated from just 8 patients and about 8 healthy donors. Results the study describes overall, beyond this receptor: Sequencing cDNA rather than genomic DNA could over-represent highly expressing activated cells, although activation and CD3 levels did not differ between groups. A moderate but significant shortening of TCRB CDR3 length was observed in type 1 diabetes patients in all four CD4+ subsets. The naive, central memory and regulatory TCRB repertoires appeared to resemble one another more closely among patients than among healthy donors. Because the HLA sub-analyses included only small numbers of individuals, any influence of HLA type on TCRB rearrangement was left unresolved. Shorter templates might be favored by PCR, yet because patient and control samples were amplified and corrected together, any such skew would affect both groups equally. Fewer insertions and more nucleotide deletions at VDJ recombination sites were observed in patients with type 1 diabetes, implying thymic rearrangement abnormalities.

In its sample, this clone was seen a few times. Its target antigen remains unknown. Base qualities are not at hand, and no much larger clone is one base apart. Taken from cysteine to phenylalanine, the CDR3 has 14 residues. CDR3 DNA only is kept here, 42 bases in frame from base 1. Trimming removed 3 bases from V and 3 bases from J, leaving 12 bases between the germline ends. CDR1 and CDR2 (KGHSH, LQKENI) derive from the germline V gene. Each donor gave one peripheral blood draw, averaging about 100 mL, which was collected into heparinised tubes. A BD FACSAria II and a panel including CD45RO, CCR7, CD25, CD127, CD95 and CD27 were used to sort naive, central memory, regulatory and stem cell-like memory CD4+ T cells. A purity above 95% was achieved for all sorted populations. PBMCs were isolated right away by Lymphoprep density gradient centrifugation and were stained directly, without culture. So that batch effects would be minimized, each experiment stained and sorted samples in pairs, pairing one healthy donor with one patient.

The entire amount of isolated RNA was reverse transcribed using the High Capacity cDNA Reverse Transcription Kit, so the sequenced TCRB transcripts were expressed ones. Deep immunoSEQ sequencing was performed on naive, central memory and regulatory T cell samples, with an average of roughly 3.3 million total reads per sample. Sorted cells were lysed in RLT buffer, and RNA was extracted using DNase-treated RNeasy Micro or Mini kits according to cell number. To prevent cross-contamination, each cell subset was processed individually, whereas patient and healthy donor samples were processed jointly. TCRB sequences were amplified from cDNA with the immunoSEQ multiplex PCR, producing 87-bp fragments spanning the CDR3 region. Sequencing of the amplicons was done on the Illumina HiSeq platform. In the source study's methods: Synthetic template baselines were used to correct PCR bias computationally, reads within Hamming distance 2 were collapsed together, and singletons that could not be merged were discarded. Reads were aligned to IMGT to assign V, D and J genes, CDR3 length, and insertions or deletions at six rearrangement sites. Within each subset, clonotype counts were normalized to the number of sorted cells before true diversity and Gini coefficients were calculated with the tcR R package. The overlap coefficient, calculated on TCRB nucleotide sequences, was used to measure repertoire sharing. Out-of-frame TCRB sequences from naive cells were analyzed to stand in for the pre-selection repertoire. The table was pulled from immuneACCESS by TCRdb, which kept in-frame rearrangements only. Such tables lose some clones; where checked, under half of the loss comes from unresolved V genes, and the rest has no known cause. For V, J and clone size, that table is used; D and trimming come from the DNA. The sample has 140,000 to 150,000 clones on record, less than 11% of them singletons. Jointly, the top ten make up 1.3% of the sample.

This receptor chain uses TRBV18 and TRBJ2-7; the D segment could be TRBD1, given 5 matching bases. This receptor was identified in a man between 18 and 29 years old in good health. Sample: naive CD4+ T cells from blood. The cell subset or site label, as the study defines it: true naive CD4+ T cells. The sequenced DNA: TGTGCCAGCTCACCGCGAAGGACATTCTACGAGCAGTACTTC. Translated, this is CASSPRRTFYEQYF.